This is a list of T cell receptor beta chains from one sample in a study of shared clonotypes between healthy human individuals. Repertoires were generated with immunoSEQ multiplex PCR, while TCRdb's copy carries only in-frame clones and drops some. The profile shows about 380,000 clones, 96% of them singletons. The sample consisted of memory CD8+ T cells sorted from blood. The receptors shown here come from a man aged 25 to 40 in good health. Each CDR3 is given with its conserved first and last residue. D genes are given only for firm matches.

>.|TRBJ2-1|TRBV2
CASSGDLATLSYNEQFF
>.|TRBJ2-3|TRBV29-1
CSVATITSTDTQYF
>.|TRBJ2-1|TRBV27
CASSIEDALGNEQFF
>.|TRBJ2-1|TRBV28
CASSFEDPGEQFF
>.|TRBJ2-2|TRBV9
CASSASRPTGELFF
>TRBD1|TRBJ2-2|TRBV7-3
CASSATGGNTGELFF
>.|TRBJ2-5|TRBV28
CASSLPLETQYF
>TRBD1|TRBJ2-5|TRBV11-1
CASIGTGLRETQYF
>TRBD1|TRBJ2-2|TRBV19
CASSIVTGDTGELFF
>.|TRBJ1-5|TRBV28
CATIRDNNQPQHF
>.|TRBJ1-2|TRBV30
CAWSLTGGGGYTF
>TRBD2|TRBJ2-7|TRBV6-5
CASSYLAGEESEQYF
>.|TRBJ1-1|TRBV6-5
CASSSTGITEAFF
>.|TRBJ1-4|TRBV28
CASRRQNGEKLFF
>TRBD1|TRBJ1-5|TRBV19
CASGTVGNQPQHF
>TRBD1|TRBJ1-2|TRBV28
CASKRTGRSSYGYTF
>.|TRBJ2-5|TRBV27
CASSLSKAGWYQETQYF
>TRBD1|TRBJ2-2|TRBV5-4
CASSFRTGSNTGELFF
>.|TRBJ2-7|TRBV28
CASSFGGPIPYEQYF
>.|TRBJ2-2|TRBV19
CASSIGGELFF
>.|TRBJ1-4|TRBV10-3
CAISEGGSNEKLFF
>.|TRBJ2-5|TRBV27
CASSLMRGRETQYF
>.|TRBJ2-7|TRBV12-5
CASGPETSEPYEQYF
>TRBD2|TRBJ2-7|TRBV28
CASSSAGRGNYEQYF
>.|TRBJ2-3|TRBV5-1
CASSLGTPSYTDTQYF
>TRBD1|TRBJ2-7|TRBV10-3
CAMAGTGGYEQYF
>TRBD2|TRBJ2-3|TRBV10-2
CASSDLETSGGGTDTQYF
>TRBD1|TRBJ2-7|TRBV30
CAWSSGTGYEQYF
>TRBD1|TRBJ2-7|TRBV5-4
CASSSAGTGASEQYF
>.|TRBJ2-3|TRBV18
CASSLQLGGDTQYF
>TRBD1|TRBJ2-7|TRBV6-1
CASRRTGESYEQYF
>.|TRBJ1-1|TRBV5-6
CASSWRAFF
>.|TRBJ1-1|TRBV5-8
CASSWGRQSPNTEAFF